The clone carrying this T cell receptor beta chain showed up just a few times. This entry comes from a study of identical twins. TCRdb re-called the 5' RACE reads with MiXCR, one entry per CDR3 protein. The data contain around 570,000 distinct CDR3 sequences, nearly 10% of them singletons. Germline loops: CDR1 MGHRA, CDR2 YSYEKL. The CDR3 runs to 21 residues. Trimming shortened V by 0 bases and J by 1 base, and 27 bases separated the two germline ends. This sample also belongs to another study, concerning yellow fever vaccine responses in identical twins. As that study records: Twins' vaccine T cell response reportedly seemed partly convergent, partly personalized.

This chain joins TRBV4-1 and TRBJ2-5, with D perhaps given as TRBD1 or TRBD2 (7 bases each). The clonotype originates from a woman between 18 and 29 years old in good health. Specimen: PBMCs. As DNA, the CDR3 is TGCGCCAGCAGCCAAGACTTTGCCAGGGGGTTAGCTAGCGGCCCCCAAGAGACCCAGTACTTC. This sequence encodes CASSQDFARGLASGPQETQYF.